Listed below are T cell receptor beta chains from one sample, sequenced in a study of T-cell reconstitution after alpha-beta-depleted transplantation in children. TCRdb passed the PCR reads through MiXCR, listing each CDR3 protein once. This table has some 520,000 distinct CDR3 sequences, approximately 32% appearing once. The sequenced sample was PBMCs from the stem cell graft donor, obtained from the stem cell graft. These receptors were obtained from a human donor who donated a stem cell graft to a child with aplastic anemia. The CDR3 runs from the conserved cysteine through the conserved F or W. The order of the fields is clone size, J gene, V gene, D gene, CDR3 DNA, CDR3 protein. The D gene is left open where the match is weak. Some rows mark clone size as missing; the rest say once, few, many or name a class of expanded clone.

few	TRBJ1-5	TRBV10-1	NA	TGCGCCAGCAGTGAGGTGGGGGACCCAGCTCCGGGCAATCAGCCCCAGCATTTT	CASSEVGDPAPGNQPQHF
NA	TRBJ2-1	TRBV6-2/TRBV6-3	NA	TGTGCCAGCAGTTACAGGGGGGCCTCCTACAATGAGCAGTTCTTC	CASSYRGASYNEQFF
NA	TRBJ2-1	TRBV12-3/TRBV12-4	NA	TGTGCCAGCAGTTCCCTAGTCGGTCGCTCCTACAATGAGCAGTTCTTC	CASSSLVGRSYNEQFF
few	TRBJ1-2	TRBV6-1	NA	TGTGCCAGCAGCCAGACATCGACTTATGGCTACACCTTC	CASSQTSTYGYTF
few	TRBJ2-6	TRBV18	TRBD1	TGTGCCAGCTCACCGACAAGGGACAGTACGTTGTCTGGGGCCAACGTCCTGACTTTC	CASSPTRDSTLSGANVLTF
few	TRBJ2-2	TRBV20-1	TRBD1	TGCAGTGCTAGTCCTTCTCACAGGGGCGACACCGGGGAGCTGTTTTTT	CSASPSHRGDTGELFF
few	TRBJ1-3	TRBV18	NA	TGTGCCAGCTCACCACAAAAGCATTCTGGAAACACCATATATTTT	CASSPQKHSGNTIYF
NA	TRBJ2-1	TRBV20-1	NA	TGCAGTGCTAGAGATCTGGGGAGTGAGAATGAGCAGTTCTTC	CSARDLGSENEQFF
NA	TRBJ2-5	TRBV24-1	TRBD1	TGTGCCACCGGAGGGACAGGGTCGTATCGCGAGACCCAGTACTTC	CATGGTGSYRETQYF
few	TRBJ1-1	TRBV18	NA	TGTGCCAGCTCACCGGACCAAAACACTGAAGCTTTCTTT	CASSPDQNTEAFF
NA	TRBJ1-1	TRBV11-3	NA	TGTGCCAGCAGTGGGGGGGTCTCTGAAGCTTTCTTT	CASSGGVSEAFF
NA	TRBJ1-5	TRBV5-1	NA	TGCGCCAGCAGCTCGGACCCTAATCAGCCCCAGCATTTT	CASSSDPNQPQHF
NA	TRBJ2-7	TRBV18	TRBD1	TGTGCCAGCTCGAGGACAGGGGGCGCGGGCGAGCAGTACTTC	CASSRTGGAGEQYF
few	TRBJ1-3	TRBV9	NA	TGTGCCAGCAGCCCCCGGGGGTCCTCCTCTGGAAACACCATATATTTT	CASSPRGSSSGNTIYF
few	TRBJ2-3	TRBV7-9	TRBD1	TGTGCCAGCAGCTCCCGACAGGGGGTCCCAGATACGCAGTATTTT	CASSSRQGVPDTQYF
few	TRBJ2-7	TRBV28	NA	TGTGCCAGCCAACCGACGGACAGTAGCACTAGTTACGAGCAGTACTTC	CASQPTDSSTSYEQYF
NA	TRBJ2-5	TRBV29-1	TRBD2	TGCAGCGTTTACACTAGCGGGAGTTTGGAGACCCAGTACTTC	CSVYTSGSLETQYF
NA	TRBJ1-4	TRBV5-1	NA	TGCGCCAGCAGCGTGGGAATGGGTGAAAAACTGTTTTTT	CASSVGMGEKLFF
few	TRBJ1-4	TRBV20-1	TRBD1	TGCAGTGCAGGGACAGGGAACAAACTGTTTTTT	CSAGTGNKLFF
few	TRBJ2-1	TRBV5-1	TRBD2	TGCGCCAGCAGCTTAGTCAGCGGGAGGGCCCATGAGCAGTTCTTC	CASSLVSGRAHEQFF
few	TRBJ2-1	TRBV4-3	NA	TGCGCCAGCAGCCAAAGAGACAATTACAATGAGCAGTTCTTC	CASSQRDNYNEQFF
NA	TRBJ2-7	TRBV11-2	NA	TGTGCCAGCAGCTTAGGGGAGATCTACGAGCAGTACTTC	CASSLGEIYEQYF